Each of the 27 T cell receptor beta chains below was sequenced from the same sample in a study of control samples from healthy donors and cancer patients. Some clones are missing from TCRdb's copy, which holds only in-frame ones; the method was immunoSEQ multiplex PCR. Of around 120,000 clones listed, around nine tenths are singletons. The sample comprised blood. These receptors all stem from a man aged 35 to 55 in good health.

CDR3 sequence reads: CASSQGNLRDGELFF. CDR3 bases: TGTGCCAGCAGCCAAGGGAACCTCCGGGACGGGGAGCTGTTTTTT. V is TRBV14 and J is TRBJ2-2, with D tentatively TRBD2 (5 bases). There are 15 residues in the CDR3. Trimming took off 1 base at V and 7 bases at J, with 13 bases between the two ends. Germline V gene data show CDR1 as SGHDN and CDR2 as FVKESK.

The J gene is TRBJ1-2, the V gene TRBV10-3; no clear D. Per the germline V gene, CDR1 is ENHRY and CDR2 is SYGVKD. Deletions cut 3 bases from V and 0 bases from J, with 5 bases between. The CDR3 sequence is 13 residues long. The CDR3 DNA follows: TGTGCCATCAGTGAACAGACTAACTATGGCTACACCTTC. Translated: CAISEQTNYGYTF.

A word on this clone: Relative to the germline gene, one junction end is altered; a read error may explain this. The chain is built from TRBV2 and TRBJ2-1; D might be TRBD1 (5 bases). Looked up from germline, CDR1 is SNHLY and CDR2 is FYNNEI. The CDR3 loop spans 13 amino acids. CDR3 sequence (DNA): TGTGCCGGCAGACAGAGCTCCTACAATGAGCAGTTCTTC. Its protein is CAGRQSSYNEQFF. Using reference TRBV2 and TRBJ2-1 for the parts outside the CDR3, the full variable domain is EPEVTQTPSHQVTQMGQEVILRCVPISNHLYFYWYRQILGQKVEFLVSFYNNEISEKSEIFDDQFSVERPDGSNFTLKIRSTKLEDSAMYFCAGRQSSYNEQFFGPGTRLTVL.

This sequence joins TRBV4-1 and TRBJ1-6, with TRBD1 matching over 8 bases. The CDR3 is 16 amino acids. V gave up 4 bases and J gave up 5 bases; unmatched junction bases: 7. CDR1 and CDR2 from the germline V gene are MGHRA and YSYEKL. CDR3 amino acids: CASSRPSQGDNSPLHF. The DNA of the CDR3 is TGCGCCAGCAGCCGGCCATCACAGGGGGATAATTCACCCCTCCACTTT.

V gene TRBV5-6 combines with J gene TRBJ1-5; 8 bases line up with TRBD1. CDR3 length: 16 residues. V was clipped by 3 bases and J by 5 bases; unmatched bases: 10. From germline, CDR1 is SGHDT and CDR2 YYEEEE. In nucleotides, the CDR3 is TGTGCCAGCAGCTCCAGACAGGGGCCGCTTTATCAGCCCCAGCATTTT. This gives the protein CASSSRQGPLYQPQHF.

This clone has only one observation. CDR3: CASSHPSYEQYF. The CDR3 bases are TGTGCCAGCAGCCATCCTTCCTACGAGCAGTACTTC. V gene TRBV7-2 combines with J gene TRBJ2-7; D call uncertain. The CDR3 is made up of 12 amino acids. Deletions cut 5 bases from V and 1 base from J, with 6 bases between. Germline V gene lookup returns CDR1 SGHTA and CDR2 FQGNSA.

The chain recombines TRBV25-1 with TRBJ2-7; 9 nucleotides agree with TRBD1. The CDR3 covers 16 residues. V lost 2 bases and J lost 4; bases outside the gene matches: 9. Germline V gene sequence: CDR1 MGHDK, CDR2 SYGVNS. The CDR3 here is CASSEGTGSLSYEQYF. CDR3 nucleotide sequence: TGTGCCAGCAGTGAAGGGACAGGGTCCTTGAGTTACGAGCAGTACTTC.

CDR3 region: CASIPSPDRSEKLFF. The CDR3 nucleotides read TGCGCCAGCATCCCTTCACCGGATCGTTCGGAAAAACTGTTTTTT. The chain has TRBV5-1 and TRBJ1-4; D remains ambiguous. Per the germline V gene, CDR1 is SGHRS and CDR2 is YFSETQ. V shed 6 bases and J shed 8 bases, with 20 bases lying between them. The CDR3 has 15 residues.

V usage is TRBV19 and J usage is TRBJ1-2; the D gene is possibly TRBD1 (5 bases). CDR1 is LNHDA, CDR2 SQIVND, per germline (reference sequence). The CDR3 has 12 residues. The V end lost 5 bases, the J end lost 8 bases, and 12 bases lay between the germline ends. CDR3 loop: CASSLSREGYTF. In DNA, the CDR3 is TGTGCCAGTAGTTTGAGCAGGGAAGGCTACACCTTC.

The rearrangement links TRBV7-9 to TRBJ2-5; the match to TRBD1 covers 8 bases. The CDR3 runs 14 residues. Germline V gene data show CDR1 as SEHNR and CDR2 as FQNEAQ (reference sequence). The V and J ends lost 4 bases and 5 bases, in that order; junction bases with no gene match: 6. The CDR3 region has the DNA TGTGCCAGCAGCTATCGGGACAGGCGGGAGACCCAGTACTTC. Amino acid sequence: CASSYRDRRETQYF.

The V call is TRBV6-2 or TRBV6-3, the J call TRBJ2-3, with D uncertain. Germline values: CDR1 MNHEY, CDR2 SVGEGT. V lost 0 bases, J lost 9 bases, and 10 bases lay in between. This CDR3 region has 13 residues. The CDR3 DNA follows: TGTGCCAGCAGTTACTCAGTACCATCGACGCAGTATTTT. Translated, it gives CASSYSVPSTQYF.

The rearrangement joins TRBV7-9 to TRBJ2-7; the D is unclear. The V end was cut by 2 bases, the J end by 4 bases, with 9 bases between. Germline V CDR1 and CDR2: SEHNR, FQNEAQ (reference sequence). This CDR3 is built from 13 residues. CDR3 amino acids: CASSLNQLYEQYF. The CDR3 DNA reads TGTGCCAGCAGCTTAAACCAGTTATACGAGCAGTACTTC.

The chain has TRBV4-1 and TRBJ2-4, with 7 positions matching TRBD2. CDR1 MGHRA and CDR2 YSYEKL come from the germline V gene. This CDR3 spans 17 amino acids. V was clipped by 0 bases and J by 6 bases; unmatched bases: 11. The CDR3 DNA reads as TGCGCCAGCAGCCAAGATGCTTCGGGGGGAGTGTTAAACATTCAGTACTTC. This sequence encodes CASSQDASGGVLNIQYF.

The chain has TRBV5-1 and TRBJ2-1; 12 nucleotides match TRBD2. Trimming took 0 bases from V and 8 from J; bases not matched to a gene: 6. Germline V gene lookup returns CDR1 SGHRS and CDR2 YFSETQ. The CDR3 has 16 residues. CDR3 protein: CASSLERLAGVDEQFF. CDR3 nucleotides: TGCGCCAGCAGCTTGGAACGACTAGCGGGGGTGGATGAGCAGTTCTTC.

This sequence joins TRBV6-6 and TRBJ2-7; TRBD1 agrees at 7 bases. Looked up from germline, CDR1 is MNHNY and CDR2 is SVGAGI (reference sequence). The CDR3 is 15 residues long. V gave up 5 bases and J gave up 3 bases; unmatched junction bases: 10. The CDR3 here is CASSPTRQGDYEQYF. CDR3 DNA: TGTGCCAGCAGTCCTACTCGACAGGGAGACTACGAGCAGTACTTC.

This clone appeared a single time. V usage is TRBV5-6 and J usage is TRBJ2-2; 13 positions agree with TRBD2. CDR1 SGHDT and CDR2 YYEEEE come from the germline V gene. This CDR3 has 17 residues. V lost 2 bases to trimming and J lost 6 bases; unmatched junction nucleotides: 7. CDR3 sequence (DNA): TGTGCCAGCAGCTTACTAGCGGGGGGGCCCGAGGCCGGGGAGCTGTTTTTT. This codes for CASSLLAGGPEAGELFF.

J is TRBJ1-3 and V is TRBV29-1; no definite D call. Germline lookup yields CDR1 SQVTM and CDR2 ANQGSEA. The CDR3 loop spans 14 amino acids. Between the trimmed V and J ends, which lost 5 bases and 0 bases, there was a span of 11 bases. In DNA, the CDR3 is TGCAGCGTTCAGGAGGGTCTCTCTGGAAACACCATATATTTT. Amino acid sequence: CSVQEGLSGNTIYF.

The CDR3, as DNA: TGTGCTAGTGGTTTGGGCAGGGGAGGGTACCAAGAGACCCAGTACTTC. The encoded protein is CASGLGRGGYQETQYF. This chain links TRBV12-5 with TRBJ2-5; a weak D match, TRBD2 (7 bases). The CDR3 length is 16 residues. V shed 1 base and J shed 0 bases, with 12 bases lying between them. Germline loops: CDR1 LGHNT, CDR2 FRNRAP.

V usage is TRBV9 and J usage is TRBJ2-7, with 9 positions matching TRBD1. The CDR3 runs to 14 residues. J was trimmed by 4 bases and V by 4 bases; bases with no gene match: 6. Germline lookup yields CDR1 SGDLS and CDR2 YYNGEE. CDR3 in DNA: TGTGCCAGCAGCATCGGGACAGGGACTTACGAGCAGTACTTC. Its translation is CASSIGTGTYEQYF. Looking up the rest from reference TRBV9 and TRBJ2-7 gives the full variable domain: DSGVTQTPKHLITATGQRVTLRCSPRSGDLSVYWYQQSLDQGLQFLIQYYNGEERAKGNILERFSAQQFPDLHSELNLSSLELGDSALYFCASSIGTGTYEQYFGPGTRLTVT.

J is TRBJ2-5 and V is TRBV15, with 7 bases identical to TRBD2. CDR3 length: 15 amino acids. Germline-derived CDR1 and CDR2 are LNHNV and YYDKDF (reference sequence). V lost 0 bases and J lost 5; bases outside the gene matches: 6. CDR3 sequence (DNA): TGTGCCACCAGCAGAGATCGGGGGGATGGCGAGACCCAGTACTTC. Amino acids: CATSRDRGDGETQYF. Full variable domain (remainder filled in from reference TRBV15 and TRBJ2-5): DAMVIQNPRYQVTQFGKPVTLSCSQTLNHNVMYWYQQKSSQAPKLLFHYYDKDFNNEADTPDNFQSRRPNTSFCFLDIRSPGLGDTAMYLCATSRDRGDGETQYFGPGTRLLVL.

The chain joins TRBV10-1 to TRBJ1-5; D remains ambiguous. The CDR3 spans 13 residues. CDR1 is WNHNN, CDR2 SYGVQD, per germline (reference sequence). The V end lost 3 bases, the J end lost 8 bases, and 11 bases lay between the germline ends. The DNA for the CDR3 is TGCGCCAGCAGTGACTCGGGATTCGAGCCCCAGCATTTT. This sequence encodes CASSDSGFEPQHF.

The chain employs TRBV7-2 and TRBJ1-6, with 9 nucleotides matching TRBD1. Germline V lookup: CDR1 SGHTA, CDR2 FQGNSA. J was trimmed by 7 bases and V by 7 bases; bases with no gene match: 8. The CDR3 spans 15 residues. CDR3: CASTLTGGPNSPLHF. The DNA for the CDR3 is TGTGCCAGCACCCTAACAGGGGGCCCCAATTCACCCCTCCACTTT.

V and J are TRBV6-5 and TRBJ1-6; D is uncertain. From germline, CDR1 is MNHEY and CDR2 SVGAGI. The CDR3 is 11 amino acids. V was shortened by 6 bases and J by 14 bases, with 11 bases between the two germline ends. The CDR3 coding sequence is TGTGCCAGCAGCGGAGGCGGAACCCTCCACTTT. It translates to CASSGGGTLHF.

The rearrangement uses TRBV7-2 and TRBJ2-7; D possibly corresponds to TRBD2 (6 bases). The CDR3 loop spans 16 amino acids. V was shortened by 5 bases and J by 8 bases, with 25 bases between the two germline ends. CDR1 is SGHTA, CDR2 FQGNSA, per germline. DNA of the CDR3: TGTGCCAGCAGCCCACGAGCGGGTCAGATGACCGTGCAGCAGTACTTC. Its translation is CASSPRAGQMTVQQYF.

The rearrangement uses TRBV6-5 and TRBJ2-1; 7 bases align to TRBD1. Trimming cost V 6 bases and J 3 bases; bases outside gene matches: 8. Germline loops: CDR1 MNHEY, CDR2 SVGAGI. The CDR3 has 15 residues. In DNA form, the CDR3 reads TGTGCCAGCAGGCGGACAGGAGGCATCTACAATGAGCAGTTCTTC. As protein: CASRRTGGIYNEQFF.

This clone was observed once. Here the CDR3 reads CASSLGGRGQPQHF. The DNA of the CDR3 is TGCGCCAGCAGCTTGGGTGGTCGGGGTCAGCCCCAGCATTTT. The V and J genes are TRBV5-1 and TRBJ1-5; D is unresolved. Per the germline V gene, CDR1 is SGHRS and CDR2 is YFSETQ. V was cut by 0 bases and J by 6 bases, with 10 bases left in between. The CDR3 extends over 14 amino acids.

The CDR3 is CASSPRTVSNQPQHF. The CDR3 DNA sequence: TGTGCCAGCAGTCCAAGGACAGTTAGCAATCAGCCCCAGCATTTT. J is TRBJ1-5 and V is TRBV27, with D perhaps matching TRBD1 (6 bases). Trimming removed 5 bases from V and 0 bases from J, with 11 bases in between. CDR3 size: 15 residues. Germline CDR1 and CDR2: MNHEY and SMNVEV (reference sequence).